Below, one TCR beta chain is given with its context. The target antigen is unknown. Repertoires were generated with immunoSEQ multiplex PCR, while TCRdb's copy carries only in-frame clones and drops some. This sample has tens of thousands of clones; roughly 88% occur once, and the top ten carry roughly 1.2%. This entry is derived from a study of T cells in narcolepsy. The CDR3 has 14 residues. CDR1 and CDR2 from the germline V gene are SGHRS and YFSETQ. V lost 6 bases to trimming and J lost 4 bases, with 16 bases between them. Study-level points and caveats: Autoreactive HCRT-specific and TRIB2-specific clonotypes were marked in same-patient CSF-versus-blood CD4+ comparisons. Reportedly, autoreactive clonotypes were serially detected in patients' blood but not controls'.

V gene TRBV5-1 combines with J gene TRBJ2-5; no reliable D call. The sequence was collected from a human donor with narcolepsy. The sample taken for sequencing was CD45RA- memory CD4+ T cells from PBMCs. The DNA of the CDR3 is TGCGCCAGCAAACGTGACCCGGTAGGAGAGACCCAGTACTTC. Protein product: CASKRDPVGETQYF.